This is a list of T cell receptor beta chains from one sample in a study of T-cell memory formation after mild COVID-19. TCRdb analysed the 5' RACE reads with MiXCR anew, one entry per CDR3 protein. Here the sample spans over 450,000 distinct CDR3 sequences, around 20% being singletons. Sequenced sample: PBMCs or a T cell subset sorted from them (not recorded which). The receptors were sampled from an adult woman who had mild COVID-19 (a few samples of this study predate the infection). Cell type and time point are not known. The CDR3 runs from the conserved cysteine through the conserved F or W. The D gene is left open where the match is weak. The size entry is marked missing in some rows and otherwise reads once, few, many or a size class.

j_call: TRBJ2-5
d_call: TRBD2
clone_size: .
v_call: TRBV7-2
cdr3_aa: CASSFGGGGTQYF
cdr3_nt: TGTGCCAGCAGCTTTGGCGGGGGAGGGACCCAGTACTTC

j_call: TRBJ2-1
d_call: TRBD2
clone_size: few
v_call: TRBV29-1
cdr3_aa: CSVGKRDNNEQFF
cdr3_nt: TGCAGCGTTGGCAAGCGGGATAACAATGAGCAGTTCTTC

j_call: TRBJ1-2
d_call: .
clone_size: .
v_call: TRBV4-1
cdr3_aa: CASSQDPEGNYGYTF
cdr3_nt: TGCGCCAGCAGCCAAGACCCGGAGGGAAACTATGGCTACACCTTC

j_call: TRBJ1-2
d_call: .
clone_size: .
v_call: TRBV12-3/TRBV12-4
cdr3_aa: CASSEDSGYYGYTF
cdr3_nt: TGTGCCAGCAGTGAGGACTCCGGCTACTATGGCTACACCTTC

j_call: TRBJ2-3
d_call: TRBD2
clone_size: few
v_call: TRBV7-3
cdr3_aa: CASALAGGASTDTQYF
cdr3_nt: TGTGCCAGCGCCCTAGCGGGAGGGGCAAGCACAGATACGCAGTATTTT

j_call: TRBJ1-1
d_call: .
clone_size: .
v_call: TRBV7-3
cdr3_aa: CASSPGGVRRAFF
cdr3_nt: TGTGCCAGCAGCCCGGGAGGGGTGAGGAGAGCTTTCTTT

j_call: TRBJ2-6
d_call: .
clone_size: few
v_call: TRBV7-9
cdr3_aa: CASSAEGKTGANVLTF
cdr3_nt: TGTGCCAGCAGCGCGGAGGGGAAGACCGGGGCCAACGTCCTGACTTTC

j_call: TRBJ2-5
d_call: TRBD1
clone_size: .
v_call: TRBV11-3
cdr3_aa: CASSSLGTGGEKTQYF
cdr3_nt: TGTGCCAGCAGCTCCCTCGGCACAGGGGGCGAGAAGACCCAGTACTTC

j_call: TRBJ2-1
d_call: TRBD2
clone_size: .
v_call: TRBV4-1
cdr3_aa: CASRQAGGNRNEQFF
cdr3_nt: TGCGCCAGCAGGCAAGCGGGAGGAAATCGGAATGAGCAGTTCTTC

j_call: TRBJ2-1
d_call: .
clone_size: .
v_call: TRBV7-9
cdr3_aa: CASSFAGPDNEQFF
cdr3_nt: TGTGCCAGCAGCTTTGCAGGACCCGACAATGAGCAGTTCTTC

j_call: TRBJ1-3
d_call: TRBD1
clone_size: once
v_call: TRBV2
cdr3_aa: CASSGTGGAGNTIYF
cdr3_nt: TGTGCCAGCAGTGGAACAGGGGGCGCCGGAAACACCATATATTTT

j_call: TRBJ1-4
d_call: TRBD1
clone_size: many
v_call: TRBV18
cdr3_aa: CASSPGQGSEKLFF
cdr3_nt: TGTGCCAGCTCACCGGGACAGGGGAGTGAAAAACTGTTTTTT

j_call: TRBJ2-1
d_call: .
clone_size: few
v_call: TRBV9
cdr3_aa: CASSVDGVSYNEQFF
cdr3_nt: TGTGCCAGCAGCGTAGACGGAGTCTCCTACAATGAGCAGTTCTTC

j_call: TRBJ2-2
d_call: TRBD1
clone_size: .
v_call: TRBV6-2/TRBV6-3
cdr3_aa: CASSSQGAKLFF
cdr3_nt: TGTGCCAGCAGCTCGCAGGGGGCGAAGCTGTTTTTT

j_call: TRBJ2-7
d_call: .
clone_size: few
v_call: TRBV7-3
cdr3_aa: CASSSTSLVQGHLSYEQYF
cdr3_nt: TGTGCCAGCAGCTCCACATCCCTCGTTCAGGGACACCTCTCCTACGAGCAGTACTTC

j_call: TRBJ1-4
d_call: TRBD1
clone_size: .
v_call: TRBV12-3/TRBV12-4
cdr3_aa: CASSLGQTMATNEKLFF
cdr3_nt: TGTGCCAGCAGTTTGGGACAGACTATGGCAACTAATGAAAAACTGTTTTTT

j_call: TRBJ1-2
d_call: .
clone_size: .
v_call: TRBV5-6
cdr3_aa: CASSQTPNYGYTF
cdr3_nt: TGTGCCAGCAGCCAGACACCAAACTATGGCTACACCTTC

j_call: TRBJ2-1
d_call: .
clone_size: .
v_call: TRBV24-1
cdr3_aa: CATSGAPGSQTRYNEQFF
cdr3_nt: TGTGCCACCAGTGGGGCTCCGGGTTCGCAGACGAGATACAATGAGCAGTTCTTC

j_call: TRBJ1-2
d_call: .
clone_size: .
v_call: TRBV10-3
cdr3_aa: CAISESAAYGYTF
cdr3_nt: TGTGCCATCAGTGAGTCGGCAGCCTATGGCTACACCTTC

j_call: TRBJ2-1
d_call: .
clone_size: .
v_call: TRBV20-1
cdr3_aa: CSARDLSAQRSYNEQFF
cdr3_nt: TGCAGTGCTAGAGATCTCTCTGCGCAACGCTCCTACAATGAGCAGTTCTTC

j_call: TRBJ1-4
d_call: .
clone_size: .
v_call: TRBV23-1
cdr3_aa: CASSQGRAANEKLFF
cdr3_nt: TGCGCCAGCAGTCAGGGACGGGCAGCTAATGAAAAACTGTTTTTT

j_call: TRBJ2-3
d_call: .
clone_size: .
v_call: TRBV6-4
cdr3_aa: CASSDSAGATDTQYF
cdr3_nt: TGTGCCAGCAGTGACTCGGCGGGGGCCACAGATACGCAGTATTTT

j_call: TRBJ1-1
d_call: TRBD1
clone_size: .
v_call: TRBV7-8
cdr3_aa: CASSLALGQGARHTEAFF
cdr3_nt: TGTGCCAGCAGCTTGGCTTTGGGGCAGGGGGCTCGGCACACTGAAGCTTTCTTT

j_call: TRBJ2-2
d_call: TRBD1
clone_size: .
v_call: TRBV7-9
cdr3_aa: CASLDRVTGELFF
cdr3_nt: TGTGCCAGCCTGGACAGGGTTACCGGGGAGCTGTTTTTT

j_call: TRBJ2-3
d_call: TRBD2
clone_size: few
v_call: TRBV6-5
cdr3_aa: CASSPSGGPGGTDTQYF
cdr3_nt: TGTGCCAGCAGTCCTTCGGGAGGGCCGGGGGGCACAGATACGCAGTATTTT

j_call: TRBJ1-6
d_call: .
clone_size: .
v_call: TRBV12-3/TRBV12-4
cdr3_aa: CASRGGGYNSPLHF
cdr3_nt: TGTGCCAGCAGGGGAGGAGGCTATAATTCACCCCTCCACTTT

j_call: TRBJ2-2
d_call: .
clone_size: .
v_call: TRBV7-9
cdr3_aa: CASSFTLMGTGELFF
cdr3_nt: TGTGCCAGCAGCTTTACCCTTATGGGCACCGGGGAGCTGTTTTTT

j_call: TRBJ2-6
d_call: .
clone_size: .
v_call: TRBV7-8
cdr3_aa: CASSLVLDAGANVLTF
cdr3_nt: TGTGCCAGCAGCTTAGTTCTCGACGCTGGGGCCAACGTCCTGACTTTC

j_call: TRBJ2-6
d_call: .
clone_size: few
v_call: TRBV2
cdr3_aa: CASRPGPAYSGANVLTF
cdr3_nt: TGTGCCAGCAGGCCGGGACCAGCTTACTCTGGGGCCAACGTCCTGACTTTC

j_call: TRBJ1-2
d_call: .
clone_size: .
v_call: TRBV7-2
cdr3_aa: CASSFNPGDDYGYTF
cdr3_nt: TGTGCCAGCAGCTTCAACCCGGGTGATGACTATGGCTACACCTTC

j_call: TRBJ2-7
d_call: .
clone_size: few
v_call: TRBV9
cdr3_aa: CASSVQEGWAEQYF
cdr3_nt: TGTGCCAGCAGCGTACAAGAGGGATGGGCCGAGCAGTACTTC

j_call: TRBJ2-3
d_call: .
clone_size: .
v_call: TRBV20-1
cdr3_aa: CSIQGRRVGTDTQYF
cdr3_nt: TGCAGTATCCAAGGAAGGCGAGTTGGCACAGATACGCAGTATTTT

j_call: TRBJ2-1
d_call: TRBD2
clone_size: .
v_call: TRBV12-3/TRBV12-4
cdr3_aa: CASSQTTSGGSNEQFF
cdr3_nt: TGTGCCAGCAGTCAGACGACTAGCGGGGGGTCCAATGAGCAGTTCTTC

j_call: TRBJ1-1
d_call: .
clone_size: few
v_call: TRBV10-3
cdr3_aa: CAISESGGMNTEAFF
cdr3_nt: TGTGCCATCAGTGAGTCCGGGGGAATGAACACTGAAGCTTTCTTT

j_call: TRBJ1-5
d_call: .
clone_size: .
v_call: TRBV5-1
cdr3_aa: CASSSGTDNQPQHF
cdr3_nt: TGCGCCAGCAGCTCCGGGACGGATAATCAGCCCCAGCATTTT

j_call: TRBJ2-2
d_call: .
clone_size: .
v_call: TRBV15
cdr3_aa: CATITGTGELFF
cdr3_nt: TGTGCCACCATCACGGGGACCGGGGAGCTGTTTTTT

j_call: TRBJ2-1
d_call: TRBD2
clone_size: .
v_call: TRBV24-1
cdr3_aa: CATSDSTRLAEQFF
cdr3_nt: TGTGCCACCAGTGATTCCACGCGACTAGCCGAGCAGTTCTTC

j_call: TRBJ1-2
d_call: .
clone_size: few
v_call: TRBV5-1
cdr3_aa: CASSLVGINYGYTF
cdr3_nt: TGCGCCAGCAGCTTGGTTGGGATTAACTATGGCTACACCTTC

j_call: TRBJ1-2
d_call: .
clone_size: few
v_call: TRBV29-1
cdr3_aa: CSVGLVYGYTF
cdr3_nt: TGCAGCGTTGGCCTGGTTTATGGCTACACCTTC

j_call: TRBJ2-7
d_call: TRBD1
clone_size: .
v_call: TRBV20-1
cdr3_aa: CSARARQGYEQYF
cdr3_nt: TGCAGTGCTAGGGCCAGACAGGGCTACGAGCAGTACTTC

j_call: TRBJ2-3
d_call: TRBD2
clone_size: .
v_call: TRBV5-1
cdr3_aa: CASSFVAGGSDTQYF
cdr3_nt: TGCGCCAGCAGCTTCGTAGCGGGGGGGTCAGATACGCAGTATTTT

j_call: TRBJ2-3
d_call: TRBD2
clone_size: few
v_call: TRBV19
cdr3_aa: CATLELAGSTDTQYF
cdr3_nt: TGTGCCACCTTAGAACTAGCGGGGAGCACAGATACGCAGTATTTT

j_call: TRBJ2-5
d_call: TRBD2
clone_size: few
v_call: TRBV19
cdr3_aa: CASSRLAAYQETQYF
cdr3_nt: TGTGCCAGTAGTCGCCTAGCGGCGTACCAAGAGACCCAGTACTTC

j_call: TRBJ2-7
d_call: TRBD2
clone_size: .
v_call: TRBV20-1
cdr3_aa: CSASVTSRSYEQYF
cdr3_nt: TGCAGTGCTAGCGTGACTAGCCGCTCCTACGAGCAGTACTTC

j_call: TRBJ2-3
d_call: TRBD1
clone_size: few
v_call: TRBV7-9
cdr3_aa: CASSPGDRADTQYF
cdr3_nt: TGTGCCAGCAGCCCGGGGGACAGGGCAGATACGCAGTATTTT

j_call: TRBJ2-7
d_call: .
clone_size: many
v_call: TRBV7-6
cdr3_aa: CASGRGGAEQYF
cdr3_nt: TGTGCCAGCGGCCGTGGGGGCGCGGAGCAGTACTTC

j_call: TRBJ2-3
d_call: .
clone_size: few
v_call: TRBV7-2
cdr3_aa: CASSPYQLKADTQYF
cdr3_nt: TGTGCCAGCAGCCCTTACCAACTCAAGGCAGATACGCAGTATTTT

j_call: TRBJ2-1
d_call: .
clone_size: few
v_call: TRBV4-3
cdr3_aa: CASSQEWDGNEQFF
cdr3_nt: TGCGCCAGCAGCCAAGAGTGGGACGGCAATGAGCAGTTCTTC

j_call: TRBJ2-3
d_call: .
clone_size: .
v_call: TRBV5-1
cdr3_aa: CASSLGSRTDTQYF
cdr3_nt: TGCGCCAGCAGCTTGGGTTCTAGGACAGATACGCAGTATTTT

j_call: TRBJ2-7
d_call: TRBD1
clone_size: once
v_call: TRBV29-1
cdr3_aa: CSTPGTGVPYEQYF
cdr3_nt: TGCAGCACACCAGGGACAGGGGTCCCCTACGAGCAGTACTTC

j_call: TRBJ1-1
d_call: .
clone_size: few
v_call: TRBV12-3/TRBV12-4
cdr3_aa: CASTPGSRNTEAFF
cdr3_nt: TGTGCCAGTACCCCCGGGAGCCGGAACACTGAAGCTTTCTTT

j_call: TRBJ1-1
d_call: TRBD1
clone_size: few
v_call: TRBV7-8
cdr3_aa: CASSLDRGDGTEAFF
cdr3_nt: TGTGCCAGCAGCTTAGACAGGGGAGATGGCACTGAAGCTTTCTTT